The source of this TCR beta chain is a study of cytomegalovirus exposure and HLA in healthy donors. The J segment lost 5 bases and the V segment lost 7 bases, leaving 8 bases of the junction unmatched. Germline CDR1 SEHNR, CDR2 FQNEAQ (reference sequence). There are 14 residues in the CDR3. Primers: 60 Vbeta forward and 13 Jbeta reverse. Here immunoSEQ multiplex PCR was the method, and the copy in TCRdb shows in-frame clones only, minus some. The sample carries tens of thousands of clones, approximately 78% recorded once. This chain connects TRBV7-9 to TRBJ2-1, with 7 bases lining up with TRBD2. Specimen: PBMCs. The clonotype was recovered from a man between 18 and 29 years old in good health and CMV-seronegative. The CDR3 spells CASIRTRIDNEQFF. CDR3 sequence (DNA): TGTGCCAGCATCCGGACTAGAATCGACAATGAGCAGTTCTTC.